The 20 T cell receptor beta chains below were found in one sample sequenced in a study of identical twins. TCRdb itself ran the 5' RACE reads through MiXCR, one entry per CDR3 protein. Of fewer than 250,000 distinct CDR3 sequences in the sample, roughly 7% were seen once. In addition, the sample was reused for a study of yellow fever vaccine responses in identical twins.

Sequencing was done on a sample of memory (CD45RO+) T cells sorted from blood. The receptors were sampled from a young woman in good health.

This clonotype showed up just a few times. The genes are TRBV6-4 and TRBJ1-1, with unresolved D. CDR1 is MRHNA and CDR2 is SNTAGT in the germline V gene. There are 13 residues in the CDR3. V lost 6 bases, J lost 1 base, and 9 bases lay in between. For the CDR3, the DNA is TGTGCCAGCAGCAAGGGCGAGAACACTGAAGCTTTCTTT. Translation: CASSKGENTEAFF.

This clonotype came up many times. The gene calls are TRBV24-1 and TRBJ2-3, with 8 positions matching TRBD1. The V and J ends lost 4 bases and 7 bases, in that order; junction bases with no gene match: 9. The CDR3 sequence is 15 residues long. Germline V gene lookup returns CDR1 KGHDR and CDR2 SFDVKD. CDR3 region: CATSESGTGGNTQYF. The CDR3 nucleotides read TGTGCCACCAGTGAATCCGGGACAGGAGGAAATACGCAGTATTTT.

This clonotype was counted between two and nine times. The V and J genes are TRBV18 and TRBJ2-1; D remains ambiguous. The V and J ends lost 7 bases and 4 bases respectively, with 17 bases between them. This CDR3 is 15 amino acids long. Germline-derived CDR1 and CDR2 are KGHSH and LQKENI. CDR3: CASLSTLFPYNEQFF. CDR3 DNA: TGTGCCAGCTTAAGCACTTTATTCCCTTACAATGAGCAGTTCTTC.

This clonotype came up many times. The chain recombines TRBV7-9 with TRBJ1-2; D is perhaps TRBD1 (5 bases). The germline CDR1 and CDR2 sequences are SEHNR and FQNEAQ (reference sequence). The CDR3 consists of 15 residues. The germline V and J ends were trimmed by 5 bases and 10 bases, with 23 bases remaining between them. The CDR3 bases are TGTGCCAGCAGCATCCCCACCGGGACTCCCGGAGACTACACCTTC. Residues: CASSIPTGTPGDYTF.

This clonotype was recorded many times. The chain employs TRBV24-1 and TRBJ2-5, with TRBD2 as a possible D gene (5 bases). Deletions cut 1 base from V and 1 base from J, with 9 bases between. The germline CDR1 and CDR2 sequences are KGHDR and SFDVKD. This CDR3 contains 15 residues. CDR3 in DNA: TGTGCCACCAGTGATTTCCGGGGATTCCAAGAGACCCAGTACTTC. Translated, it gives CATSDFRGFQETQYF.

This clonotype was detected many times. CDR3 DNA sequence: TGTGCCAGCAGTTTTTGGGGAGTAGAGACCCAGTACTTC. It is translated as CASSFWGVETQYF. The genes are TRBV12-3 or TRBV12-4 and TRBJ2-5; D possibly corresponds to TRBD2 (5 bases). The germline V and J ends were trimmed by 3 bases and 4 bases, with 9 bases remaining between them. CDR3 size: 13 residues.

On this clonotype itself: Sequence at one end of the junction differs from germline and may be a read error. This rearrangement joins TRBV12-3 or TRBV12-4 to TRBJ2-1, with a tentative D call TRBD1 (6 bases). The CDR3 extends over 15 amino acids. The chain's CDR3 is CASSLMGAASDEQLF. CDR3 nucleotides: TGTGCCAGCAGTTTGATGGGGGCCGCGAGCGATGAGCAGCTCTTC.

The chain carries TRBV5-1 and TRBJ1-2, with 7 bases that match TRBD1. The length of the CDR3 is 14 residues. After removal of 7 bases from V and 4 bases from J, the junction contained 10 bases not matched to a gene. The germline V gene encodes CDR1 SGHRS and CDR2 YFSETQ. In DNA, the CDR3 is TGCGCCAGCTGGGGGACCGGGACAGCCTATGGCTACACCTTC. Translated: CASWGTGTAYGYTF.

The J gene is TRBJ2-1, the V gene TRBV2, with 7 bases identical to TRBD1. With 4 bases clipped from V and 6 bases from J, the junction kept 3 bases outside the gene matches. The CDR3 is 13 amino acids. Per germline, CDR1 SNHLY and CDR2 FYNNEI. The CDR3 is CASSGPGGNEQFF. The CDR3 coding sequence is TGTGCCAGCAGTGGGCCAGGGGGCAATGAGCAGTTCTTC.

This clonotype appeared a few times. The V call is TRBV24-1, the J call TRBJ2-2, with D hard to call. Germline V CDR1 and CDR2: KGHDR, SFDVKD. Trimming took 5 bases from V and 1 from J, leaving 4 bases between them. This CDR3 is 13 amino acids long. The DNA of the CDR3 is TGTGCCACCAGTGCTGAGAACACCGGGGAGCTGTTTTTT. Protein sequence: CATSAENTGELFF.

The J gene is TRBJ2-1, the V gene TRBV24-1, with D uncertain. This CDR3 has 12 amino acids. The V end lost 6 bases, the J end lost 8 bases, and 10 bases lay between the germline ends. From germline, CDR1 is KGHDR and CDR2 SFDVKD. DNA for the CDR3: TGTGCCACCAGTTTGGGTCGCGATGAGCAGTTCTTC. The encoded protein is CATSLGRDEQFF.

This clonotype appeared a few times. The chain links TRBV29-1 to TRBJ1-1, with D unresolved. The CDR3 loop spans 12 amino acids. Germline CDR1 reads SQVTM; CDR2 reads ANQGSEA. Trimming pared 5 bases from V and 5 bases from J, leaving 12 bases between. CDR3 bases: TGCAGCGTTTTTGGGGTTGAGACTGAAGCTTTCTTT. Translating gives CSVFGVETEAFF.

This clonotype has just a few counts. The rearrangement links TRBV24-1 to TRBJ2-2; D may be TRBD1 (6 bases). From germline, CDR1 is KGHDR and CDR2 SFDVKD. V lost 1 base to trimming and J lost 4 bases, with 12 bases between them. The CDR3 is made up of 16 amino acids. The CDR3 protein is CATSDFKQGSTGELFF. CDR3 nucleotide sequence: TGTGCCACCAGTGATTTTAAACAGGGTAGCACCGGGGAGCTGTTTTTT.

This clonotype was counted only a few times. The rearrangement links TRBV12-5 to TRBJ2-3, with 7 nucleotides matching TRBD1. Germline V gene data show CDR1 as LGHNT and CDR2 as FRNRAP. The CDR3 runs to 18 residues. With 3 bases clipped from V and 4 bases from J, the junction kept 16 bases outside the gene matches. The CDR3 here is CASGLALGGQPIPDTQYF. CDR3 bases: TGTGCTAGTGGTTTAGCCCTAGGGGGACAGCCAATACCAGATACGCAGTATTTT.

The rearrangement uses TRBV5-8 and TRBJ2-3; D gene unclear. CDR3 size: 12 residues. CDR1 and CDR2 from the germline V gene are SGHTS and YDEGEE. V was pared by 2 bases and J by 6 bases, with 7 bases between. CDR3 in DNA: TGTGCCAGCAGCTTTTACGTGGATACGCAGTATTTT. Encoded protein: CASSFYVDTQYF.

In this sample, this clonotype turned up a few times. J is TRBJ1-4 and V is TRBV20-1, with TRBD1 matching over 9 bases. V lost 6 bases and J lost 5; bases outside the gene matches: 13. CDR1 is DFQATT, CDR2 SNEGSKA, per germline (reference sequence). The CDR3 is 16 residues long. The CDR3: CSAPGTYRGLNEKLFF. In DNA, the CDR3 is TGCAGTGCCCCAGGGACTTACAGGGGGCTGAATGAAAAACTGTTTTTT.

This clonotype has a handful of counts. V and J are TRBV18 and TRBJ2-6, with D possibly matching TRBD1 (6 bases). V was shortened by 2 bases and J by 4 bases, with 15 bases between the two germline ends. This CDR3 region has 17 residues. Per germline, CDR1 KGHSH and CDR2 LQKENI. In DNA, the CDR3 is TGTGCCAGCTCACCATTTGGTGCAGGGGCCGGGGCCAACGTCCTGACTTTC. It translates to CASSPFGAGAGANVLTF.

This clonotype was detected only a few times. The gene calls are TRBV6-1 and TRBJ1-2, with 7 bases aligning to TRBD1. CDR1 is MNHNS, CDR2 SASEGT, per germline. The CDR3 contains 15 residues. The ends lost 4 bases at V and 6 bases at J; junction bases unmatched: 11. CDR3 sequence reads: CASSGQTGPSDGYTF. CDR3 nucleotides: TGTGCCAGCAGTGGCCAGACAGGGCCCTCCGATGGCTACACCTTC.

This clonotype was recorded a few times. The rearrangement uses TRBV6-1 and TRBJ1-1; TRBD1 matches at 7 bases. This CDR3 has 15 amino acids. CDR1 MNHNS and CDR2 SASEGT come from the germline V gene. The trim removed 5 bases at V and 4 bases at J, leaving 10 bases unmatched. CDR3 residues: CASSKYQGEFTEAFF. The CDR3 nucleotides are TGTGCCAGCAGTAAATACCAGGGGGAGTTCACTGAAGCTTTCTTT.

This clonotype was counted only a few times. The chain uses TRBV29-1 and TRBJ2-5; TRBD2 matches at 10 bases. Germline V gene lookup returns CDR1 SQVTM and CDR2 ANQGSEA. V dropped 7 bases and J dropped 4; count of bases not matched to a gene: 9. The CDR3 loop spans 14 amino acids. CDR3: CSAERSGGRETQYF. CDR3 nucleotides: TGCAGCGCCGAACGTAGCGGGGGGCGAGAGACCCAGTACTTC.